This T cell receptor (beta chain) was profiled in a study of CD4 T cells in relation to SARS-CoV-2 and coronaviruses. Before the COVID-19 pandemic, during about 2010-2018, CD4+ T cells were taken from unexposed donors. CD4+ T cells were isolated from the cells after 10 days of culture. Cultures received half-medium IL-2 refreshes on days 3 and 7. Using immunoSEQ multiplex PCR, the repertoire was profiled, and TCRdb retains in-frame clones only, with some absent. The table lists approximately 16,000 clones, roughly four fifths of them singletons. Details on this clone: What it binds is not known.

What was sequenced was CD4+ T cells from PBMCs, cultured in vitro. This TCR came from a human donor in good health.

In DNA, the CDR3 is TGTGCCAGCAGCCAAGATGCGTTACGGGGGAACACTGAAGCTTTCTTT. Its translation: CASSQDALRGNTEAFF. The chain uses TRBV3-1 (or the pseudogene TRBV3-2) and TRBJ1-1; no firm D call. The CDR3 totals 16 residues. Trimming took 0 bases from V and 1 from J, leaving 12 bases between them. From germline, CDR1 is LGHDT and CDR2 YNNKEL (reference sequence).